This TCR beta chain was recorded in a study of blood T cell repertoires in COVID-19. The CDR3 has 14 amino acids. The germline CDR1 and CDR2 sequences are MNHEY and SVGAGI. The germline V and J ends were trimmed by 4 bases and 4 bases, with 13 bases remaining between them. Sequenced by immunoSEQ multiplex PCR; TCRdb stores in-frame clones only, minus some. The sample includes approximately 50,000 clones, more than 75% of them seen just once. The sample taken for sequencing was peripheral blood. This sequence was found in a human donor in a cohort sampled during active COVID-19. This rearrangement joins TRBV6-5 to TRBJ1-2, with unresolved D. This CDR3 reads CASSSRQAPYGYTF. In DNA form, the CDR3 reads TGTGCCAGCAGTTCCCGGCAGGCCCCCTATGGCTACACCTTC.